A single sample gave rise to the 8 T cell receptor beta chains below, sequenced in a study of blood T cell repertoires in COVID-19. Libraries were prepared by immunoSEQ multiplex PCR; TCRdb keeps only in-frame clonotypes and omits some of them. The sample carries 54,000 or so clones, more than 70% recorded once. The material sequenced was peripheral blood. These receptor sequences come from a woman aged 80 or over with acute or convalescent COVID-19.

This chain links TRBV11-2 with TRBJ2-1; TRBD2 aligns across 10 bases. The CDR3 is made up of 14 amino acids. Germline V gives CDR1 SGHAT, CDR2 FQNNGV. Trimming cost V 4 bases and J 7 bases; bases outside gene matches: 4. In DNA, the CDR3 is TGTGCCAGCAGCTGGAGCGGGGGGGGTAATGAGCAGTTCTTC. Amino acid sequence: CASSWSGGGNEQFF.

The V gene is TRBV25-1, the J gene TRBJ2-3; TRBD1 aligns across 7 bases. Looked up from germline, CDR1 is MGHDK and CDR2 is SYGVNS. The CDR3 runs to 15 residues. The V gene end was trimmed by 0 bases and the J gene end by 5 bases; junction bases not matched to a gene: 5. CDR3: CASSEYNRGQDTQYF. CDR3 in DNA: TGTGCCAGCAGTGAATATAACAGGGGACAAGATACGCAGTATTTT.

The chain employs TRBV18 and TRBJ2-1, with TRBD1 matching 11 bases. The V gene end was trimmed by 3 bases and the J gene end by 4 bases; junction bases not matched to a gene: 2. The CDR3 length is 15 residues. Looked up from germline, CDR1 is KGHSH and CDR2 is LQKENI. The CDR3 coding sequence is TGTGCCAGCTCACCCGGACAGGGGGCATACAATGAGCAGTTCTTC. This encodes CASSPGQGAYNEQFF.

For this clone: Other DNA sequences within the sample encode an identical CDR3. The chain carries TRBV19 and TRBJ1-4; D is unresolved. The V and J ends lost 1 base and 10 bases respectively, with 4 bases between them. CDR3 length equals 11 residues. CDR1 LNHDA and CDR2 SQIVND come from the germline V gene (reference sequence). The CDR3 bases are TGTGCCAGTAGTATAGCCGGAAAACTGTTTTTT. This gives the protein CASSIAGKLFF.

The chain couples TRBV5-1 to TRBJ1-6; 8 positions match TRBD1. Germline V lookup: CDR1 SGHRS, CDR2 YFSETQ. Germline trimming cut 0 bases from V and 6 bases from J; bases unmatched to any gene: 2. This CDR3 has 15 amino acids. CDR3 sequence (DNA): TGCGCCAGCAGCTTGGGCGGACAGGGTAATTCACCCCTCCACTTT. Protein sequence: CASSLGGQGNSPLHF.

CDR3 region: CASSNMGAGREQFF. The DNA of the CDR3 is TGTGCCAGCAGCAACATGGGAGCGGGGCGGGAGCAGTTCTTC. This chain uses TRBV7-6 with TRBJ2-1; 7 bases are a match to TRBD2. This CDR3 comprises 14 residues. Germline trimming cut 5 bases from V and 10 bases from J; bases unmatched to any gene: 11. The V gene's germline CDR1 is SGHVS and CDR2 FNYEAQ.

The chain uses TRBV9 and TRBJ1-1; D gene uncertain. The V end lost 3 bases, the J end lost 4 bases, and 13 bases lay between the germline ends. Looked up from germline, CDR1 is SGDLS and CDR2 is YYNGEE. CDR3 length equals 14 residues. The CDR3 region has the DNA TGTGCCAGCAGCGCCGACTTCTTTGGCACTGAAGCTTTCTTT. This encodes CASSADFFGTEAFF.

This sequence joins TRBV19 and TRBJ1-1; TRBD1 agrees at 7 bases. This CDR3 spans 15 amino acids. The J segment lost 5 bases and the V segment lost 1 base, leaving 7 bases of the junction unmatched. The V gene's germline CDR1 is LNHDA and CDR2 SQIVND (reference sequence). DNA of the CDR3: TGTGCCAGTAGTATAGTTTCAGGGGGTATTACTGAAGCTTTCTTT. Translating gives CASSIVSGGITEAFF.